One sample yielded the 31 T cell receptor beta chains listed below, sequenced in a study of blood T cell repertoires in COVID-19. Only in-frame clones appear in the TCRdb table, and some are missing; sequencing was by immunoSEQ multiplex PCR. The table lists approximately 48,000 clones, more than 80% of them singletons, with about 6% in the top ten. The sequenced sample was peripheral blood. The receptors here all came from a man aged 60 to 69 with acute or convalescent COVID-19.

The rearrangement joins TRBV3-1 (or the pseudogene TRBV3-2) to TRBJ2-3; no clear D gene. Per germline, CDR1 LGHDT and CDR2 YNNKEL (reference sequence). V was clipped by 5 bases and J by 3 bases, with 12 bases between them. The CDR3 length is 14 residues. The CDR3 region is CASSSRIVTDTQYF. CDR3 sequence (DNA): TGTGCCAGCAGCTCTCGTATAGTGACAGATACGCAGTATTTT.

The CDR3, as DNA: TGTGCCAGCAGCGTAGACATTAATTCACCCCTCCACTTT. This codes for CASSVDINSPLHF. The V gene is TRBV9, the J gene TRBJ1-6, with D uncertain. The CDR3 extends over 13 amino acids. V lost 0 bases and J 6 bases, leaving 4 bases between the germline ends. Germline V gives CDR1 SGDLS, CDR2 YYNGEE. Together with reference TRBV9 and TRBJ1-6, the CDR3 gives the full variable domain: DSGVTQTPKHLITATGQRVTLRCSPRSGDLSVYWYQQSLDQGLQFLIQYYNGEERAKGNILERFSAQQFPDLHSELNLSSLELGDSALYFCASSVDINSPLHFGNGTRLTVT.

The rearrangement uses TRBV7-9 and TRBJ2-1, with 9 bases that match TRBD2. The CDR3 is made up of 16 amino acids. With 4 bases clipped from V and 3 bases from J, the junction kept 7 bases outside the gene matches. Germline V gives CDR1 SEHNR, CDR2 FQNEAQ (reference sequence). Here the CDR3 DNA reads TGTGCCAGCAGCTCTTCGACTAGCGGAGTCTACAATGAGCAGTTCTTC. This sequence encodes CASSSSTSGVYNEQFF.

The CDR3 DNA reads as TGTGCCAGCAGCCCCCCCGGTCTTTCTTTCACTGAAGCTTTCTTT. Its protein is CASSPPGLSFTEAFF. The chain has TRBV27 and TRBJ1-1; no clear D gene. CDR3 size: 15 residues. Germline V gene lookup returns CDR1 MNHEY and CDR2 SMNVEV (reference sequence). V dropped 6 bases and J dropped 4 bases, with 18 bases sitting between them.

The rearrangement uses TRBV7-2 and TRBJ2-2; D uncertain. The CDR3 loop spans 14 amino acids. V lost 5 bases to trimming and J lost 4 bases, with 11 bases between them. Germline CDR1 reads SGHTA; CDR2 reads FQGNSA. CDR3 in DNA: TGTGCCAGCAGCCTAAAGATAGTCACCGGGGAGCTGTTTTTT. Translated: CASSLKIVTGELFF.

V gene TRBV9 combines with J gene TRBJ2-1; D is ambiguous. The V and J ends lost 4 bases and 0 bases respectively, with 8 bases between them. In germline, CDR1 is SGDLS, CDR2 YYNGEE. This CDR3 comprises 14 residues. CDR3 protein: CASSPPSSYNEQFF. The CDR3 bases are TGTGCCAGCAGCCCCCCGAGCTCCTACAATGAGCAGTTCTTC.

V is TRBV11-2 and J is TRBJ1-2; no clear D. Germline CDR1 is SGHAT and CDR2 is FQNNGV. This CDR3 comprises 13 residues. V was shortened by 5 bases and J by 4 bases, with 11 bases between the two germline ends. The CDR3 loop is CASSIGRGYGYTF. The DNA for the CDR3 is TGTGCCAGCAGCATCGGACGGGGCTATGGCTACACCTTC. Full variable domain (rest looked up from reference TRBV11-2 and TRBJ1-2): EAGVAQSPRYKIIEKRQSVAFWCNPISGHATLYWYQQILGQGPKLLIQFQNNGVVDDSQLPKDRFSAERLKGVDSTLKIQPAKLEDSAVYLCASSIGRGYGYTFGSGTRLTVV.

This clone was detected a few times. The CDR3 DNA reads TGTGCCACCAGTGATTTGGAAAGCGGGAGGGCCATGGATACGCAGTATTTT. Residues: CATSDLESGRAMDTQYF. The rearrangement links TRBV24-1 to TRBJ2-3, with TRBD2 identical over 10 bases. In germline, CDR1 is KGHDR, CDR2 SFDVKD. V shed 0 bases, J shed 6 bases, and the junction held 8 bases outside the gene matches. This CDR3 has 17 amino acids.

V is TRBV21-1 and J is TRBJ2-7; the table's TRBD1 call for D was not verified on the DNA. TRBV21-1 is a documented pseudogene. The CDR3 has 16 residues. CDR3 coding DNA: TGTGCCAGCAGCAAAGAAGTGACAGGGGAGAAAGGGCAGCAGTACTTC. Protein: CASSKEVTGEKGQQYF.

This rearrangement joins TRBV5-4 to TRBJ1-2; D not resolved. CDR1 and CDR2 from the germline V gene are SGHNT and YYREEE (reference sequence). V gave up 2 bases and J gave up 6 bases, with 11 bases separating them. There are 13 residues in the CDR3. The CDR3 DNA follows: TGTGCCAGCAGCTTCCCCGGAGGACATGGCTACACCTTC. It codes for CASSFPGGHGYTF.

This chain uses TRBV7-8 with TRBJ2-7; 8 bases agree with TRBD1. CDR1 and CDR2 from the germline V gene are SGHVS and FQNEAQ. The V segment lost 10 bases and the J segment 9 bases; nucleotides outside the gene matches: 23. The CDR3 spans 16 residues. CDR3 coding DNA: TGTGCCACCACAGGGGGTGAAGTTGGTCCCGCTAATGGGCAGTACTTC. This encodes CATTGGEVGPANGQYF.

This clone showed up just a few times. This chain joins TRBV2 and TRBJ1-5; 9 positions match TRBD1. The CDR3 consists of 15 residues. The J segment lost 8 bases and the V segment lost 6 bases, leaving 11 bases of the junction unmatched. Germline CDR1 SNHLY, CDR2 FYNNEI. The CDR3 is CASSENLQGAEPQHF. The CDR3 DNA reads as TGTGCCAGCAGCGAAAATTTACAGGGGGCGGAGCCCCAGCATTTT.

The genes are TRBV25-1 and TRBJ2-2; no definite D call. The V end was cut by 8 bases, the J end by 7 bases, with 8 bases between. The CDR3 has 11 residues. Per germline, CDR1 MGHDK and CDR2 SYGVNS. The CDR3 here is CASLGVGELFF. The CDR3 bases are TGTGCCAGCCTGGGCGTCGGGGAGCTGTTTTTT.

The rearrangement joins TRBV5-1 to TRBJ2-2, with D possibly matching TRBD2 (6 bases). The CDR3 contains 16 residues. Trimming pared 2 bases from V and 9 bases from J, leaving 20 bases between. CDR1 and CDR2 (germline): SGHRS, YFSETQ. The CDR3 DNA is TGCGCCAGCAGCTTAACCGCCGGGACTTCGGCCCGGGAGCTGTTTTTT. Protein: CASSLTAGTSARELFF. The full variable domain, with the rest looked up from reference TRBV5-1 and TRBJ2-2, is KAGVTQTPRYLIKTRGQQVTLSCSPISGHRSVSWYQQTPGQGLQFLFEYFSETQRNKGNFPGRFSGRQFSNSRSEMNVSTLELGDSALYLCASSLTAGTSARELFFGEGSRLTVL.

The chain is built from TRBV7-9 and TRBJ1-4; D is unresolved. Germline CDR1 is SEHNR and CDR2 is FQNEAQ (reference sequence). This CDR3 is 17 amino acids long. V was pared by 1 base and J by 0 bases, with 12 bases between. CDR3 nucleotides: TGTGCCAGCAGCTTAGGGGCGCGGGTATCAACTAATGAAAAACTGTTTTTT. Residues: CASSLGARVSTNEKLFF.

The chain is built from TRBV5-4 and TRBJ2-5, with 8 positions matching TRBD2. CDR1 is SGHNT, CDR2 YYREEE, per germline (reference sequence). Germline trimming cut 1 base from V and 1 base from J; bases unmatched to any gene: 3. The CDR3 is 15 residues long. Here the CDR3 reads CASSLMAGGQETQYF. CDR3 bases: TGTGCCAGCAGCTTGATGGCGGGAGGCCAAGAGACCCAGTACTTC.

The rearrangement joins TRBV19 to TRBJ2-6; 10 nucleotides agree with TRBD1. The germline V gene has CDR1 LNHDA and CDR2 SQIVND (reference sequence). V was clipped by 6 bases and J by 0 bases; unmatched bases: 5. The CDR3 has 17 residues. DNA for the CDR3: TGTGCCAGTAGGGGGGACAGGGGAGTCTCTGGGGCCAACGTCCTGACTTTC. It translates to CASRGDRGVSGANVLTF.

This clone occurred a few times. The CDR3 protein is CASSLATTVNTEAFF. As DNA, the CDR3 is TGTGCCAGCAGCTTAGCCACGACAGTGAACACTGAAGCTTTCTTT. The chain combines TRBV11-2 with TRBJ1-1, with a possible D match to TRBD1 (5 bases). CDR3 length: 15 amino acids. The germline V gene has CDR1 SGHAT and CDR2 FQNNGV. Deletions cut 1 base from V and 0 bases from J, with 9 bases between.

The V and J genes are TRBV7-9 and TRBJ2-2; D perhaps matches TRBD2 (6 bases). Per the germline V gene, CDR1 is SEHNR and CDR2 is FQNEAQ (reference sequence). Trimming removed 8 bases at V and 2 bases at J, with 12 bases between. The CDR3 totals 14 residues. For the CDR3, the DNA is TGTGCCAGCTGTAGCGGAGGTAACACCGGGGAGCTGTTTTTT. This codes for CASCSGGNTGELFF.

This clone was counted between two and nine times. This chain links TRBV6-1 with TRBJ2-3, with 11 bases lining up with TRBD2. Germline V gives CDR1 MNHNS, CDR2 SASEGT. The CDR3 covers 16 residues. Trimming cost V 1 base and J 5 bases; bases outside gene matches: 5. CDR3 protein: CASSEVAGGPEDTQYF. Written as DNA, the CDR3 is TGTGCCAGCAGTGAAGTAGCGGGAGGGCCTGAAGATACGCAGTATTTT.

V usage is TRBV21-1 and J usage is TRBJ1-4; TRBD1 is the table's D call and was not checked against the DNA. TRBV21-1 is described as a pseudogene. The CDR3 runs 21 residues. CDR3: CASSKASRDTITWATNEKLFF. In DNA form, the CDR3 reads TGTGCCAGCAGCAAAGCGTCCAGGGACACCATAACTTGGGCAACTAATGAAAAACTGTTTTTT.

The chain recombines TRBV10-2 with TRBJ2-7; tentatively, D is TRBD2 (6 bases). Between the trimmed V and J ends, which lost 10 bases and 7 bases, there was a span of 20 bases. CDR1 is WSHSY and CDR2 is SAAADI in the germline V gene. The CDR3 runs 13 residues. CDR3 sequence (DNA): TGCGCCACCAGAGAGGGGACTCTACGGGAGCAGTACTTC. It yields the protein CATREGTLREQYF.

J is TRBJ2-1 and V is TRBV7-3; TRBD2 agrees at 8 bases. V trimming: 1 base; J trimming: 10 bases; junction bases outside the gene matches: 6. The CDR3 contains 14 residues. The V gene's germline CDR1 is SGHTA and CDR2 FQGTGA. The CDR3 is CASSLNPPGGEQFF. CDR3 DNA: TGTGCCAGCAGCTTAAACCCCCCGGGAGGGGAGCAGTTCTTC.

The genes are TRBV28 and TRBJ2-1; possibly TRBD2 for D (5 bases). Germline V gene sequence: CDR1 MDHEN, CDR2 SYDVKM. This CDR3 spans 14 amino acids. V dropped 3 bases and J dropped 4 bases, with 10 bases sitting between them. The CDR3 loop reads CASSLQRLYNEQFF. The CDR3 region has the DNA TGTGCCAGCAGTTTGCAGCGGTTGTACAATGAGCAGTTCTTC. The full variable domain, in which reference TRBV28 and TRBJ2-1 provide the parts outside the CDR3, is DVKVTQSSRYLVKRTGEKVFLECVQDMDHENMFWYRQDPGLGLRLIYFSYDVKMKEKGDIPEGYSVSREKKERFSLILESASTNQTSMYLCASSLQRLYNEQFFGPGTRLTVL.

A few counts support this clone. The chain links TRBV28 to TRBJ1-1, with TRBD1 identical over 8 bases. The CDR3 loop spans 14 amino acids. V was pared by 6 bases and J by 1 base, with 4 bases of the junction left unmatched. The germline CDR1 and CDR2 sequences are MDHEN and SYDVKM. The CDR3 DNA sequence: TGTGCCAGCAGACGACAGGGGACGAACACTGAAGCTTTCTTT. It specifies CASRRQGTNTEAFF. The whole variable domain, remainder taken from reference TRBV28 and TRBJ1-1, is DVKVTQSSRYLVKRTGEKVFLECVQDMDHENMFWYRQDPGLGLRLIYFSYDVKMKEKGDIPEGYSVSREKKERFSLILESASTNQTSMYLCASRRQGTNTEAFFGQGTRLTVV.

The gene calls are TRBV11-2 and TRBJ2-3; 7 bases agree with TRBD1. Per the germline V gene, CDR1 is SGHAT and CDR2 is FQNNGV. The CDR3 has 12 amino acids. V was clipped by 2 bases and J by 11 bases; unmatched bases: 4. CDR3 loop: CASSLLRDRQYF. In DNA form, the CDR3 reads TGTGCCAGCAGCTTATTGAGGGACAGGCAGTATTTT.

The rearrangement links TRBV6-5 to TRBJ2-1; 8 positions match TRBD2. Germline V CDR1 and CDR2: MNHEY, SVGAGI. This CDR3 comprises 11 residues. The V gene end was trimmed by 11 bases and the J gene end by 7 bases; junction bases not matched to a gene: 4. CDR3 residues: CASGGLNEQFF. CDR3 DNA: TGTGCCTCGGGAGGGTTGAATGAGCAGTTCTTC.

The CDR3 coding sequence is TGTGCCAGCAGGGCAAAAGGGATAGCGGGAGGGCCGTACGAGCAGTACTTC. Translated, it gives CASRAKGIAGGPYEQYF. The chain is built from TRBV2 and TRBJ2-7, with 11 positions matching TRBD2. This CDR3 is 17 amino acids long. Per the germline V gene, CDR1 is SNHLY and CDR2 is FYNNEI. With V trimmed by 6 bases and J by 4 bases, 14 bases remained unmatched. Full variable domain (rest looked up from reference TRBV2 and TRBJ2-7): EPEVTQTPSHQVTQMGQEVILRCVPISNHLYFYWYRQILGQKVEFLVSFYNNEISEKSEIFDDQFSVERPDGSNFTLKIRSTKLEDSAMYFCASRAKGIAGGPYEQYFGPGTRLTVT.

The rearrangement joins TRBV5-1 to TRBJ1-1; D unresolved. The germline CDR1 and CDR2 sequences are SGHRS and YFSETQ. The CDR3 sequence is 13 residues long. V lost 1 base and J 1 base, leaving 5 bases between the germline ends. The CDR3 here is CASSLNQNTEAFF. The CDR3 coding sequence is TGCGCCAGCAGCTTGAATCAGAACACTGAAGCTTTCTTT.

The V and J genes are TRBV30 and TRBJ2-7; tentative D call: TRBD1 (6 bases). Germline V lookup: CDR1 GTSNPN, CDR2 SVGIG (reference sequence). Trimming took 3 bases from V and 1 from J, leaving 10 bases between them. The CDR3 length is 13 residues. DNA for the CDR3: TGTGCCTGGAGACGGGACATATCCTACGAGCAGTACTTC. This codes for CAWRRDISYEQYF.

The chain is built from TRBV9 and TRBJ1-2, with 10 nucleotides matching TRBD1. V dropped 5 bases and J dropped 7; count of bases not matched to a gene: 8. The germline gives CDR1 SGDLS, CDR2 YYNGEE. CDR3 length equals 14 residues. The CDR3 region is CASRADRGLGGYTF. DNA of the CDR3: TGTGCCAGCAGGGCTGACAGGGGGCTCGGTGGCTACACCTTC.